Listed below are T cell receptor beta chains from one sample, sequenced in a study of blood T cell repertoires in COVID-19. TCRdb's table, derived via immunoSEQ multiplex PCR, lists solely in-frame clones and lacks some. Of roughly 320,000 clones listed, roughly 91% are singletons. Sequencing was carried out using peripheral blood. All receptors derive from a young woman with COVID-19, enrolled during active disease. Each CDR3 is given with its conserved first and last residue. The D gene is left open where the match is weak. Clone size, where shown, is once, few, many, or a class for clones that have expanded.

D gene	V gene	J gene	clone size	CDR3 protein	CDR3 DNA
.	TRBV7-2	TRBJ2-3	.	CASSPGVADTQYF	TGTGCCAGCAGCCCGGGGGTTGCAGATACGCAGTATTTT
.	TRBV12-3/TRBV12-4	TRBJ1-1	.	CASSFPVQGEAFF	TGTGCCAGCAGTTTTCCGGTCCAGGGCGAAGCTTTCTTT
TRBD1	TRBV5-4	TRBJ2-6	.	CASSLRDRGTGANVLTF	TGTGCCAGCAGCTTGAGGGACAGGGGGACCGGGGCCAACGTCCTGACTTTC
.	TRBV13	TRBJ1-6	.	CASSRTEYNSPLHF	TGTGCCAGCAGCCGTACAGAGTATAATTCACCCCTCCACTTT
TRBD1	TRBV7-8	TRBJ1-2	.	CASSLGQGFNYGYTF	TGTGCCAGCAGCCTGGGACAGGGATTTAACTATGGCTACACCTTC
TRBD2	TRBV24-1	TRBJ2-2	.	CATRTERGNTGELFF	TGTGCCACCAGAACCGAGCGGGGTAACACCGGGGAGCTGTTTTTT
.	TRBV6-5	TRBJ1-5	.	CASSLIGVGQPQHF	TGTGCCAGCAGTTTAATAGGGGTGGGTCAGCCCCAGCATTTT
TRBD1	TRBV4-1	TRBJ2-5	.	CASSQRDRGGETQYF	TGCGCCAGCAGCCAGAGGGACAGGGGTGGAGAGACCCAGTACTTC
TRBD2	TRBV7-2	TRBJ2-3	.	CASISDRGADTQYF	TGTGCCAGCATTTCAGACCGGGGGGCAGATACGCAGTATTTT
.	TRBV11-3	TRBJ2-7	.	CASSLRGLNYEQYF	TGTGCCAGCAGCTTACGAGGCCTTAACTACGAGCAGTACTTC
TRBD1	TRBV11-2	TRBJ1-5	.	CASSGTGVGNQPQHF	TGTGCCAGCAGCGGGACAGGGGTCGGCAATCAGCCCCAGCATTTT
TRBD1	TRBV6-1	TRBJ1-2	.	CASSEGQGYGYTF	TGTGCCAGCAGTGAAGGACAGGGCTATGGCTACACCTTC
.	TRBV4-2	TRBJ1-4	.	CASSQVYPAFGGSEEKLFF	TGTGCCAGCAGCCAAGTATACCCCGCCTTCGGAGGGTCGGAAGAAAAACTGTTTTTT
.	TRBV27	TRBJ1-6	.	CASSLGGVGFSYNSPLHF	TGTGCCAGCAGTTTAGGGGGCGTCGGGTTCTCCTATAATTCACCCCTCCACTTT
.	TRBV30	TRBJ1-2	.	CAWSPISQGGYTF	TGTGCCTGGAGCCCCATCTCACAGGGAGGCTACACCTTC
.	TRBV6-1	TRBJ1-1	once	CASSDREGTILLNTEAFF	TGTGCCAGCAGTGATAGGGAGGGAACGATACTACTGAACACTGAAGCTTTCTTT